This passage covers 7 T cell receptor beta chains from one sample sequenced in a study of blood T cell repertoires in COVID-19. Clones were sequenced by immunoSEQ multiplex PCR, and TCRdb holds only the in-frame ones, with some missing. The sample shows 200,000 to 250,000 clones, about four fifths of them seen only once. The sequencing input was PBMCs or T cells enriched from blood (not recorded which). Every receptor here comes from a woman in her forties who had been exposed to COVID-19.

The V and J genes are TRBV5-8 and TRBJ2-7; 8 bases are shared with TRBD2. This CDR3 region has 15 residues. V lost 4 bases to trimming and J lost 9 bases; unmatched junction nucleotides: 15. CDR1 SGHTS and CDR2 YDEGEE come from the germline V gene. In nucleotides, the CDR3 is TGTGCCAGCAGCCTTGGGACTAGAAAGACAGGAGGGCAGTACTTC. It is translated as CASSLGTRKTGGQYF.

The chain carries TRBV11-1 and TRBJ2-3; 11 nucleotides agree with TRBD1. The CDR3 covers 15 residues. V dropped 11 bases and J dropped 5; count of bases not matched to a gene: 12. Germline V gives CDR1 SGHAT, CDR2 FQDESV (reference sequence). The CDR3 bases are TGTGCCTGCCGAGGGGGACAGGGGGTCGAAGATACGCAGTATTTT. Translating gives CACRGGQGVEDTQYF.

This clone was detected a few times. The chain couples TRBV7-9 to TRBJ1-2, with D maybe TRBD1 (5 bases). Trimming left V 0 bases short and J 4 bases short, with 9 bases between. The CDR3 extends over 14 amino acids. CDR1 and CDR2 (germline): SEHNR, FQNEAQ (reference sequence). The CDR3 here is CASSLAQGGYGYTF. The CDR3, as DNA: TGTGCCAGCAGCTTAGCGCAGGGCGGCTATGGCTACACCTTC. Variable domain in full (rest from reference TRBV7-9 and TRBJ1-2): DTGVSQNPRHKITKRGQNVTFRCDPISEHNRLYWYRQTLGQGPEFLTYFQNEAQLEKSRLLSDRFSAERPKGSFSTLEIQRTEQGDSAMYLCASSLAQGGYGYTFGSGTRLTVV.

The rearrangement links TRBV11-2 to TRBJ2-3, with 9 bases that match TRBD2. From germline, CDR1 is SGHAT and CDR2 FQNNGV. This CDR3 is 16 amino acids long. Germline trimming cut 1 base from V and 4 bases from J; bases unmatched to any gene: 6. Written as DNA, the CDR3 is TGTGCCAGCAGCTTAGGGGCTAGCGGGGTTTCAGATACGCAGTATTTT. The encoded protein is CASSLGASGVSDTQYF.

A note on this clone: At one end the junction does not follow the germline gene, possibly because of a read error. V gene TRBV6-6 combines with J gene TRBJ1-4, with 7 bases that match TRBD1. CDR3 length: 15 amino acids. CDR1 is MNHNY and CDR2 is SVGAGI in the germline V gene (reference sequence). CDR3 amino acids: CASSYSGQQNEKLFF. DNA for the CDR3: TGTGCCAGCAGCTACTCGGGACAGCAAAATGAAAAACTGTTTTTT.

The chain couples TRBV27 to TRBJ2-2; 11 positions agree with TRBD2. Germline-derived CDR1 and CDR2 are MNHEY and SMNVEV (reference sequence). The CDR3 loop spans 18 amino acids. V lost 4 bases and J lost 5; bases outside the gene matches: 12. CDR3 nucleotides: TGTGCCAGCAGTTCTCTTTTATTAGCGGGGGGGCCGACCGGGGAGCTGTTTTTT. It encodes CASSSLLLAGGPTGELFF.

The rearrangement joins TRBV14 to TRBJ2-2; D might be TRBD2 (6 bases). V was pared by 4 bases and J by 6 bases, with 9 bases between. This CDR3 region has 13 residues. Germline V gene data show CDR1 as SGHDN and CDR2 as FVKESK. In DNA, the CDR3 is TGTGCCAGCAGCCCGGACTACGCCGGGGAGCTGTTTTTT. Residues: CASSPDYAGELFF.